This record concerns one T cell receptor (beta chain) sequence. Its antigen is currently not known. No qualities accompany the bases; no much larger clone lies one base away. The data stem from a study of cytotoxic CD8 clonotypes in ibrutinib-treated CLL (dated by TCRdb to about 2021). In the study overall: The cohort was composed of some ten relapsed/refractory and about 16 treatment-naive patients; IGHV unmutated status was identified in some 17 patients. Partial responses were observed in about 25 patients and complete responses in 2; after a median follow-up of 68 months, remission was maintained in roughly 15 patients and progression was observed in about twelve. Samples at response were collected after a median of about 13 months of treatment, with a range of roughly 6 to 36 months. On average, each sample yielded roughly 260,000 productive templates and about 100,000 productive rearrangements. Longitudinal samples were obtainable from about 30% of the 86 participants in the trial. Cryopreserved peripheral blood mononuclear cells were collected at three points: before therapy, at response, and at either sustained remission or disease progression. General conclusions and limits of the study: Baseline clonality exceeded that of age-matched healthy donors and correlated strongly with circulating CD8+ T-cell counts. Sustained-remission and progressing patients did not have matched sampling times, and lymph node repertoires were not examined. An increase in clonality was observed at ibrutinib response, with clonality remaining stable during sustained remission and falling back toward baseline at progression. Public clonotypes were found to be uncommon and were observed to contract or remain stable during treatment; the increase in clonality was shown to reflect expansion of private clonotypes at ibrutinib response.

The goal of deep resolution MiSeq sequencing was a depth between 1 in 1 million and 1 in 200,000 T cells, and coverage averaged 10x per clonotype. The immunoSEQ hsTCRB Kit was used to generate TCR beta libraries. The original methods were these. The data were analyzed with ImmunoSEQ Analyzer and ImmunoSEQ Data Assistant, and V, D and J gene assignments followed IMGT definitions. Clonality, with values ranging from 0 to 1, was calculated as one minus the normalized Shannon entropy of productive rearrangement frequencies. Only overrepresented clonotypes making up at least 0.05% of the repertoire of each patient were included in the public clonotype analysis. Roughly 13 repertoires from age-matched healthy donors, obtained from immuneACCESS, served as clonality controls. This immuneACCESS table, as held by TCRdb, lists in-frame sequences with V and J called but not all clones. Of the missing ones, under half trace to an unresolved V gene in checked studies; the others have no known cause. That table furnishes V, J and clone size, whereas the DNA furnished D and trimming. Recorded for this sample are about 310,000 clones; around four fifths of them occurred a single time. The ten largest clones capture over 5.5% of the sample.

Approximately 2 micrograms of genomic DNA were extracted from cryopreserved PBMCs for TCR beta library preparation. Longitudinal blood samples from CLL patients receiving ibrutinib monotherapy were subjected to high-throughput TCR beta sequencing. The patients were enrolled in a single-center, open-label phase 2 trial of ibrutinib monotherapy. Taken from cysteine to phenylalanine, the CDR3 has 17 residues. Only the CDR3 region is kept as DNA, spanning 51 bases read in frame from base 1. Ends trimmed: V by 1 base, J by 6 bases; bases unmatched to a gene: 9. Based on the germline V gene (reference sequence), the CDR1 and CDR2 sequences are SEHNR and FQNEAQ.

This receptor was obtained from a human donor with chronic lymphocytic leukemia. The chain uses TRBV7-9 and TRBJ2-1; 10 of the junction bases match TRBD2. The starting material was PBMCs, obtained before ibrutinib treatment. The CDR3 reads CASSLEATSGPPNEQFF. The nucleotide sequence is TGTGCCAGCAGCTTAGAGGCGACTAGCGGGCCCCCCAATGAGCAGTTCTTC. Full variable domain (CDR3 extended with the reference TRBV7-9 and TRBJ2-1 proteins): DTGVSQNPRHKITKRGQNVTFRCDPISEHNRLYWYRQTLGQGPEFLTYFQNEAQLEKSRLLSDRFSAERPKGSFSTLEIQRTEQGDSAMYLCASSLEATSGPPNEQFFGPGTRLTVL.